This T cell receptor beta chain was documented in a study of blood T cells in healthy people across ages (dated by TCRdb to about 2015). Broadly, across the study: In model experiments, template switching captured about one uniquely barcoded TCR beta cDNA molecule for every two T cells. The donors were divided into four age groups: young (average approximately 17 years), middle-aged (about 39), aged (approximately 64) and long-lived (roughly 82). Using the same blood draw, the study looked at two additional independent replicas of 1 million unique cDNA reads for two donors, one aged 18 to 30 and the other aged 80 or older. Using deep sequencing normalized with unique cDNA molecular identifiers, the study measured how TCR beta repertoire diversity changes with age. To avoid experimental bias, donors of different ages were randomly spread across the sequencing lanes. Points the paper makes about the study in general: Donor CMV infection status was unknown, potentially confounding age-related changes in expanded clonotypes. Estimates of total diversity based on one million sequenced T cells were regarded as lower bounds and as underestimates. Observed TCR beta diversity correlated strongly with the percentage of naive T cells measured by flow cytometry. Because profiling used bulk unsorted PBMCs, naive and antigen-experienced compartments could not be compared conclusively. Observed TCR beta diversity per million T cells fell roughly linearly with age, and a significant reduction was already apparent by age roughly 41. Compared with the aged group, the long-lived group had more naive CD4+ T cells, fewer expanded clones and increased TCR diversity, suggesting age selection.

The roughly 42 donors, aged 6 to 90 years, were systemically healthy Caucasian individuals from Russia. Approximately 9.3 milliliters of peripheral blood were drawn from each donor into EDTA-treated Vacutainer tubes. Ficoll-Paque density-gradient centrifugation was used to isolate PBMCs, with at least 6 million per sample. Total RNA, at least 5 micrograms per sample, was extracted from PBMCs with Trizol reagent. For every donor, an aliquot of PBMCs went through flow cytometry to measure the percentages of naive CD45RAhigh/CD27high T cells. The library was built by means of 5' RACE. Sequencing was carried out with an Illumina HiSeq 2500. The second PCR ran for roughly 7 to 12 cycles and used a J-beta primer mix along with a sample-barcoded 5' primer. A template-switch 5' adaptor carrying 12 random nucleotides introduced a unique molecular identifier onto each TCR beta cDNA molecule. Each sample yielded at least 2.5 million CDR3-containing paired-end reads. The Mint cDNA synthesis kit, primed by a TRBC-specific oligonucleotide, was used to synthesize first-strand cDNA from all RNA. Following uracil-DNA glycosylase treatment, all cDNA underwent a first 18-cycle PCR with the universal primers M1SS and BC2_uni_R. Per the source publication's procedure: Each sample was normalized by randomly selecting 1 million high-quality reads, each carrying a distinct molecular identifier. Instead of being binned into consensus sequences, reads with shared molecular identifiers were discarded. MiTCR, with a Q25 quality threshold and the strictest error-elimination algorithm, was used for CDR3 identification, clonotype clustering and error correction. A nonparametric unseen species model with Euler transformation was used to estimate a lower bound on total TCR beta diversity. TCRdb passed the public sequencing reads through fastp at Q25 and MiXCR, retaining productive beta sequences. Each entry is one CDR3 protein sequence, shown with its most common DNA and genes. Clone size and V and J calls follow TCRdb, not the original study. This sample gives 800,000 to 950,000 distinct CDR3 sequences in total; around 48% of them show up just once. The ten largest clones represent around an eighth of the sample.

The CDR3 starts with the cysteine, ends with the phenylalanine, and has 13 residues. Only the CDR3 DNA stays, 39 bases, in frame from base 1. V and J are truncated by 5 bases and 1 base respectively, leaving an intervening sequence of 11 bases. According to the germline V gene, CDR1 reads SQVTM and CDR2 reads ANQGSEA. This clonotype has a handful of counts. Its binding antigen is unknown. Base quality data are lacking; no much larger clone is found one base away. This sequence uses TRBV29-1 and TRBJ1-1, and possibly TRBD1, on 5 matching bases. Source material: blood. The TCR was taken from a man aged 25-45 years in good health. CDR3 sequence: CSVSQGKNTEAFF. The sequenced DNA: TGCAGCGTTTCGCAGGGAAAGAACACTGAAGCTTTCTTT.